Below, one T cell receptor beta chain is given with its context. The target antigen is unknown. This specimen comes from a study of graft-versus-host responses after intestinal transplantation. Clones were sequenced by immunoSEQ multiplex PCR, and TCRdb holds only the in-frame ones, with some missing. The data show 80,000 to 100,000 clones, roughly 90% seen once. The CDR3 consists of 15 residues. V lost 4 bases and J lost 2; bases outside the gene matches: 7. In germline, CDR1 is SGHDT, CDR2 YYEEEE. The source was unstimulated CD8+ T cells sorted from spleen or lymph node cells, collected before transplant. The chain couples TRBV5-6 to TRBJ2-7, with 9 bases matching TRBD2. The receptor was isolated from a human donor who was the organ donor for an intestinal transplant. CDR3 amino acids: CASSLLTSGTYEQYF. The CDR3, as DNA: TGTGCCAGCAGCCTGTTGACTAGCGGAACCTACGAGCAGTACTTC.